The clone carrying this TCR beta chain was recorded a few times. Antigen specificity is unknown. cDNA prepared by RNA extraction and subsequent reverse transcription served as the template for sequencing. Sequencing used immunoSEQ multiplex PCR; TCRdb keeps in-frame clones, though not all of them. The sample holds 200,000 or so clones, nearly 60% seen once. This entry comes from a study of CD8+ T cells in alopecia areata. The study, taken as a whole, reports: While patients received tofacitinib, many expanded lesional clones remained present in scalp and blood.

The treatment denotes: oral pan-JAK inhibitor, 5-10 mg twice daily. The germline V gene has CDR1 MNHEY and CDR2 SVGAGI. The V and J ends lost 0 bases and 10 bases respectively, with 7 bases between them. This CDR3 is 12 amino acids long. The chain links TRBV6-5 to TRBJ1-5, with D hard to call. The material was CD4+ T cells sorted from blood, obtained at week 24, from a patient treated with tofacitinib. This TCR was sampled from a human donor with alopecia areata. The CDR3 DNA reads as TGTGCCAGCAGTTACTCGCGGGGTCCCCAGCATTTT. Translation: CASSYSRGPQHF.